This T cell receptor (beta chain) stems from a study of T-cell memory formation after mild COVID-19 (dated by TCRdb to about 2021). Looking at the study overall: TCR sequence clusters from the two donors were largely donor specific. Two young, previously healthy adult volunteers made up the cohort, one male and one female. In a couple of donors, T-cell clones that expanded and contracted after mild COVID-19 were followed by sequencing TCRalpha and TCRbeta repertoires longitudinally.

The research as a whole found: Clones that contracted from day 15 to 85 showed balanced CD4/CD8 phenotypes, whereas a second wave of clones that expanded from day 15 to 37 leaned towards CD4+. The study covered only a couple of mild cases, and larger cohorts including severe cases with pre-infection samples were considered necessary. SARS-CoV-2 specificity of the second-wave clones peaking on day 37 was not confirmed. Some responding clones were detected in pre-infection memory, which suggested that pre-existing cross-reactive memory T cells had joined the SARS-CoV-2 response. Contracting CD4+ clones were located mainly in the CM and EM memory subsets, whereas CD8+ clones were found to be enriched in EMRA.

This clonotype was counted a few times. The antigen it recognizes is unknown. There are no base qualities to consult, and no much larger clone falls within one base. Ficoll-Paque density gradient centrifugation was used to isolate PBMCs. For this chain, trimming is 6 bases at the V end and 4 bases at the J end, and the number of junction bases without a gene match is 3. From a lookup of the germline V gene, CDR1 and CDR2 are MGHRA and YSYEKL. Spanning cysteine to phenylalanine, the CDR3 consists of 13 amino acids. Just CDR3 DNA is preserved here, 39 bases in frame from base 1. The data were produced on an Illumina NovaSeq 6000. TCRalpha and TCRbeta cDNA libraries were constructed by 5'RACE with constant-segment primers, with sample barcodes and unique molecular identifiers being introduced. Trizol reagent was used to extract RNA from every sample. Amplification of the libraries took two PCR steps, and the second step added a second sample barcode plus Illumina TruSeq adapters. Sequencing of libraries was performed on an Illumina NovaSeq with 2 x 150 bp paired-end reads. The paper's processing steps were these. The reads were demultiplexed and collapsed into UMI-guided consensus sequences using migec v1.2.7. With mixcr v2.1.11, UMI consensuses were aligned to TRA and TRB V and J templates and assembled into clonotypes. Clonotypes were classified as expanded or contracted when called significant by both edgeR and NoisET, with noise models trained on biological replicates. edgeR calls used a false discovery rate-adjusted p below 0.01 and a log2 fold-change threshold of 1. As an exploratory analysis of dynamics, PCA with hierarchical clustering was applied to max-normalized trajectories of the 1000 most abundant clonotypes. The CD4 or CD8 phenotype of responding clones was assigned using the separately sequenced CD4+ and CD8+ repertoires. Using fastp trimming at Q25 and MiXCR clonotype assembly, TCRdb reanalyzed the public sequencing data and kept in-frame beta chains. Rows are unified per CDR3 protein, each entry keeping the most common DNA and genes. The V and J calls, along with clone size, are taken from TCRdb and not from the paper's own processing. The sample contains 450,000 to 700,000 distinct CDR3 sequences, about 20% of them found a single time. About 11% of the sample lies in the top ten.

Sequenced sample: PBMCs or a T cell subset sorted from them (not recorded which). The source is an adult woman who had mild COVID-19 (a few samples of this study predate the infection). The sample titles of this study are shuffled in the database, so cell type and time point are left out; the donor was told from shared clones. The rearranged chain carries TRBV4-1 and TRBJ2-5; 9 junctional bases match TRBD1. The CDR3 protein sequence reads: CASRRTGAETQYF. DNA sequence: TGCGCCAGCAGGAGGACAGGGGCAGAGACCCAGTACTTC.